This note documents a single T cell receptor beta chain sequence. Its cognate antigen is unknown. These data belong to a study of shared clonotypes between healthy human individuals. The wider study: Three CD4 naive, three CD4 memory, two CD8 naive and one CD8 memory plate were used per donor.

Clones were read by immunoSEQ multiplex PCR, and TCRdb kept only the in-frame ones, dropping some. In the table there are 1,400,000 or so clones, less than 99% of which are singletons. Regarding the study as a whole: Compared with clonotypes that all four donors shared, non-shared clonotypes had lower generation probabilities. The study sampled only blood, and tissue repertoires likely differ.

The specimen was naive CD4+ T cells sorted from blood. The subset denotes: CD45RA+ positively selected. This clonotype originated in a man aged 25-45 years in good health.

The CDR3 coding sequence is TGTGCCAGCAGCTTATTATCAGGGGTGGGTCAGCCCCAGCATTTT. Its translation: CASSLLSGVGQPQHF. V is TRBV7-2 and J is TRBJ1-5, with D possibly being TRBD1 (6 bases). The CDR3 consists of 15 residues. The germline CDR1 and CDR2 sequences are SGHTA and FQGNSA. V lost 2 bases, J lost 6 bases, and 14 bases lay in between.